The 31 T cell receptor beta chains given below trace back to one sample, sequenced in a study of blood T cell repertoires in COVID-19 (dated by TCRdb to about 2020). Libraries were made using the immunoSEQ multiplex PCR assay. TCRdb provides this immuneACCESS table in a form limited to in-frame rearrangements. Some clones are lacking; in checked studies, under half of them reflect an unresolved V gene, and why the rest are absent is not known. The sample table records about 300,000 clones; approximately 90% of these occur just once. The ten largest clones capture over 5.5% of the sample. Specimen: peripheral blood. These receptors were obtained from a woman aged 45-60 years with COVID-19, enrolled during active disease.

The rearrangement links TRBV9 to TRBJ2-3; D is undetermined. The V and J ends lost 0 bases and 2 bases respectively, with 7 bases between them. Germline loops: CDR1 SGDLS, CDR2 YYNGEE. CDR3 length equals 14 residues. CDR3 DNA: TGTGCCAGCAGCGTAGCGGGTGCCACAGATACGCAGTATTTT. Its protein product is CASSVAGATDTQYF.

V and J are TRBV29-1 and TRBJ1-2, with no clear D. Trimming removed 4 bases at V and 4 bases at J, with 13 bases between. This CDR3 comprises 13 residues. CDR1 is SQVTM and CDR2 is ANQGSEA in the germline V gene. For the CDR3, the DNA is TGCAGCGTTGTAGGTTCCGGACTCTATGGCTACACCTTC. Translated: CSVVGSGLYGYTF.

The chain couples TRBV4-1 to TRBJ2-3, with D tentatively TRBD2 (5 bases). V gave up 4 bases and J gave up 2 bases, with 19 bases separating them. This CDR3 is 17 amino acids long. Germline assignment: CDR1 MGHRA and CDR2 YSYEKL. Here the CDR3 DNA reads TGCGCCAGCAGCCCACCCGTCCAGCGGAGCTCCACAGATACGCAGTATTTT. Amino acids: CASSPPVQRSSTDTQYF.

CDR3 bases: TGTGCCAGCTCAGCTTGGGGACAGGGTATTGCTGAAGCTTTCTTT. This sequence encodes CASSAWGQGIAEAFF. V usage is TRBV18 and J usage is TRBJ1-1; TRBD1 agrees at 9 bases. The CDR3 runs to 15 residues. Trimming removed 5 bases from V and 6 bases from J; junction bases left unmatched: 10. Germline V gene sequence: CDR1 KGHSH, CDR2 LQKENI. Filled out from reference TRBV18 and TRBJ1-1, the complete variable domain reads NAGVMQNPRHLVRRRGQEARLRCSPMKGHSHVYWYRQLPEEGLKFMVYLQKENIIDESGMPKERFSAEFPKEGPSILRIQQVVRGDSAAYFCASSAWGQGIAEAFFGQGTRLTVV.

The CDR3 DNA reads as TGTGCCACCAGGAGCGCGGGTGGCTACACCTTC. This translates into CATRSAGGYTF. The V call is TRBV6-5, the J call TRBJ1-2, with unresolved D. The CDR3 consists of 11 residues. The ends were cut back, 10 bases at V and 7 bases at J, with 13 bases in the middle. Germline CDR1 and CDR2: MNHEY and SVGAGI.

This clone was observed a handful of times. The rearrangement links TRBV19 to TRBJ2-7; 7 nucleotides match TRBD1. This CDR3 has 17 amino acids. Trimming at V came to 4 bases and at J to 3 bases, leaving 15 bases not matched to a gene. The germline V gene encodes CDR1 LNHDA and CDR2 SQIVND (reference sequence). CDR3 sequence: CASSTPFAGQVRYEQYF. CDR3 coding DNA: TGTGCCAGTAGTACCCCGTTCGCCGGACAGGTACGCTACGAGCAGTACTTC.

The chain uses TRBV6-5 and TRBJ1-2, with D unclear. Germline V lookup: CDR1 MNHEY, CDR2 SVGAGI. This CDR3 region has 14 residues. V lost 0 bases and J 8 bases, leaving 13 bases between the germline ends. CDR3 sequence reads: CASSYSKRVVGYTF. The CDR3 nucleotides read TGTGCCAGCAGTTACTCGAAGAGGGTTGTCGGCTACACCTTC.

This chain joins TRBV18 and TRBJ2-7; 8 nucleotides line up with TRBD2. The CDR3 consists of 18 residues. V gave up 8 bases and J gave up 0 bases; unmatched junction bases: 18. CDR1 is KGHSH, CDR2 LQKENI, per germline. The CDR3 nucleotides read TGTGCCAGCGCAGGAGGACTAGCTGTTAACGACTTCTCCTACGAGCAGTACTTC. This encodes CASAGGLAVNDFSYEQYF. The whole variable domain, filled in from reference TRBV18 and TRBJ2-7, reads NAGVMQNPRHLVRRRGQEARLRCSPMKGHSHVYWYRQLPEEGLKFMVYLQKENIIDESGMPKERFSAEFPKEGPSILRIQQVVRGDSAAYFCASAGGLAVNDFSYEQYFGPGTRLTVT.

The rearrangement links TRBV11-2 to TRBJ1-1; 10 nucleotides agree with TRBD1. After removal of 3 bases from V and 5 bases from J, the junction contained 3 bases not matched to a gene. Germline CDR1 and CDR2: SGHAT and FQNNGV. The CDR3 totals 14 residues. The CDR3 spells CASSFRGQGTEAFF. The CDR3 nucleotides read TGTGCCAGCAGCTTCAGGGGACAGGGGACTGAAGCTTTCTTT. Drawing the rest from reference TRBV11-2 and TRBJ1-1, the complete variable domain is EAGVAQSPRYKIIEKRQSVAFWCNPISGHATLYWYQQILGQGPKLLIQFQNNGVVDDSQLPKDRFSAERLKGVDSTLKIQPAKLEDSAVYLCASSFRGQGTEAFFGQGTRLTVV.

This clone was detected only once. V gene TRBV21-1 combines with J gene TRBJ2-1; TRBD1, the D gene given by the table, was not confirmed from the DNA. TRBV21-1 is a known pseudogene. The CDR3 consists of 17 residues. This CDR3 is CASSPGEDRYSYNEQFF. The CDR3 region has the DNA TGTGCCAGCAGCCCCGGTGAAGACAGGTATTCATACAATGAGCAGTTCTTC.

V is TRBV7-9 and J is TRBJ1-4, with a possible D match to TRBD1 (6 bases). The germline V gene encodes CDR1 SEHNR and CDR2 FQNEAQ (reference sequence). V lost 5 bases, J lost 5 bases, and 15 bases lay in between. The CDR3 extends over 15 amino acids. The CDR3 bases are TGTGCCAGCAGCACCCGGGGACAAGTGAATGAAAAACTGTTTTTT. It translates to CASSTRGQVNEKLFF.

This chain connects TRBV7-8 to TRBJ1-1, with TRBD1 matching over 7 bases. The CDR3 loop spans 15 amino acids. The germline V gene has CDR1 SGHVS and CDR2 FQNEAQ. With 5 bases clipped from V and 1 base from J, the junction kept 7 bases outside the gene matches. This CDR3 reads CASSGYRGSNTEAFF. CDR3 coding DNA: TGTGCCAGCAGCGGTTACAGGGGATCGAACACTGAAGCTTTCTTT.

DNA for the CDR3: TGCAGTGCTAGTAGCCCGGGACAGGGTGCCTACGAGCAGTACTTC. Translated: CSASSPGQGAYEQYF. V is TRBV20-1 and J is TRBJ2-7, with 9 nucleotides matching TRBD1. J gave up 2 bases and V 3 bases, and 8 bases lay outside the gene matches. This CDR3 contains 15 residues. Per the germline V gene, CDR1 is DFQATT and CDR2 is SNEGSKA (reference sequence).

This chain links TRBV19 with TRBJ1-5, with 7 bases lining up with TRBD1. CDR3 length: 16 residues. Germline CDR1 is LNHDA and CDR2 is SQIVND (reference sequence). Germline trimming cut 4 bases from V and 0 bases from J; bases unmatched to any gene: 6. CDR3 sequence reads: CASSTGTAYSNQPQHF. The DNA for the CDR3 is TGTGCCAGTAGTACAGGGACAGCTTATAGCAATCAGCCCCAGCATTTT.

The V and J genes are TRBV5-4 and TRBJ1-4; a possible D gene is TRBD1 (5 bases). The germline V gene encodes CDR1 SGHNT and CDR2 YYREEE (reference sequence). This CDR3 comprises 14 residues. Trimming left V 2 bases short and J 6 bases short, with 11 bases between. The CDR3 region is CASSFGGGDEKLFF. The CDR3 coding sequence is TGTGCCAGCAGCTTTGGGGGAGGCGATGAAAAACTGTTTTTT.

The chain carries TRBV7-8 and TRBJ2-1; 11 positions match TRBD2. CDR3 length equals 17 residues. After removal of 1 base from V and 4 bases from J, the junction contained 6 bases not matched to a gene. Germline assignment: CDR1 SGHVS and CDR2 FQNEAQ. The CDR3 bases are TGTGCCAGCAGCTTAGTACTGACTAGCGGGATTTACAATGAGCAGTTCTTC. Translating gives CASSLVLTSGIYNEQFF. Full variable domain (rest looked up from reference TRBV7-8 and TRBJ2-1): GAGVSQSPRYKVAKRGQDVALRCDPISGHVSLFWYQQALGQGPEFLTYFQNEAQLDKSGLPSDRFFAERPEGSVSTLKIQRTQQEDSAVYLCASSLVLTSGIYNEQFFGPGTRLTVL.

The rearrangement uses TRBV11-3 and TRBJ2-7; D remains ambiguous. V dropped 5 bases and J dropped 3 bases, with 14 bases sitting between them. Per germline, CDR1 SGHNT and CDR2 YENEEA. The CDR3 consists of 14 residues. Written as DNA, the CDR3 is TGTGCCAGCAGCCCCGGTCTTTCGGTCTACGAGCAGTACTTC. It codes for CASSPGLSVYEQYF.

This chain connects TRBV25-1 to TRBJ2-3; D might be TRBD2 (5 bases). CDR3 size: 16 residues. Germline lookup yields CDR1 MGHDK and CDR2 SYGVNS. Trimming cost V 3 bases and J 5 bases, with 18 bases left between them. The CDR3 loop is CASSDTLRTGRDTQYF. The CDR3, as DNA: TGTGCCAGCAGTGATACCCTTAGGACTGGTAGAGATACGCAGTATTTT.

This clone was observed many times. The V gene is TRBV5-6, the J gene TRBJ2-7; 7 nucleotides agree with TRBD2. Germline-derived CDR1 and CDR2 are SGHDT and YYEEEE. CDR3 length: 14 residues. The trim removed 0 bases at V and 3 bases at J, leaving 3 bases unmatched. CDR3 bases: TGTGCCAGCAGCTTGGGGGAGGGAGGCTACGAGCAGTACTTC. Its protein is CASSLGEGGYEQYF.

V and J are TRBV6-4 and TRBJ2-4; maybe TRBD2 (5 bases). The V end lost 6 bases, the J end lost 2 bases, and 11 bases lay between the germline ends. This CDR3 comprises 14 residues. Germline V gene lookup returns CDR1 MRHNA and CDR2 SNTAGT. The CDR3 bases are TGTGCCAGCAGGAGTAGCGATCCCAAAAACATTCAGTACTTC. Protein sequence: CASRSSDPKNIQYF.

This clone came up once. The chain is built from TRBV12-3 or TRBV12-4 and TRBJ2-7; D call uncertain. V lost 3 bases, J lost 6 bases, and 12 bases lay in between. The CDR3 loop spans 13 amino acids. The CDR3 loop is CASSFEAGLEQYF. DNA of the CDR3: TGTGCCAGCAGTTTCGAGGCCGGTCTCGAGCAGTACTTC.

The chain combines TRBV29-1 with TRBJ2-1; 7 bases align to TRBD2. CDR1 and CDR2 (germline): SQVTM, ANQGSEA. V dropped 4 bases and J dropped 5; count of bases not matched to a gene: 8. There are 14 residues in the CDR3. This chain's CDR3 is CSVGAGKTNNEQFF. CDR3 coding DNA: TGCAGCGTTGGAGCGGGAAAAACTAACAATGAGCAGTTCTTC.

This clone is a singleton in its sample. This chain links TRBV7-3 with TRBJ2-1, with 8 positions matching TRBD2. The CDR3 is 17 residues long. The V segment lost 4 bases and the J segment 2 bases; nucleotides outside the gene matches: 10. Germline loops: CDR1 SGHTA, CDR2 FQGTGA. The DNA of the CDR3 is TGTGCCAGCAGCTCGTCCTGGACTAGCAATACCTACAATGAGCAGTTCTTC. Amino acid sequence: CASSSSWTSNTYNEQFF.

The CDR3 region has the DNA TGCAGTGCTAGTCCGGGCTACGAGCAGTACTTC. It translates to CSASPGYEQYF. The chain carries TRBV20-1 and TRBJ2-7; D gene unclear. V lost 3 bases to trimming and J lost 3 bases, with 6 bases between them. This CDR3 spans 11 amino acids. Germline CDR1 and CDR2: DFQATT and SNEGSKA (reference sequence).

The genes are TRBV29-1 and TRBJ2-5; 10 bases agree with TRBD1. The junction had 4 bases not matched to a gene; V was cut back by 4 bases and J by 5 bases. The length of the CDR3 is 13 residues. The germline V gene has CDR1 SQVTM and CDR2 ANQGSEA. CDR3 DNA sequence: TGCAGCGTTGGACAGGGGGCCTTGGAGACCCAGTACTTC. Amino acid sequence: CSVGQGALETQYF.

V is TRBV6-2 or TRBV6-3 and J is TRBJ2-7, with TRBD2 matching over 9 bases. CDR1 and CDR2 from the germline V gene are MNHEY and SVGEGT. V dropped 5 bases and J dropped 0; count of bases not matched to a gene: 11. The CDR3 runs to 17 residues. CDR3 bases: TGTGCCAGCAGTCCACCTCGACTAGCGGCCCGCTCCTACGAGCAGTACTTC. It translates to CASSPPRLAARSYEQYF.

This chain connects TRBV11-2 to TRBJ1-3; 7 bases align to TRBD1. Germline loops: CDR1 SGHAT, CDR2 FQNNGV. V lost 5 bases to trimming and J lost 0 bases; unmatched junction nucleotides: 7. The CDR3 covers 16 residues. DNA of the CDR3: TGTGCCAGCAGCCTCGGACAGGCGATCTCTGGAAACACCATATATTTT. Protein sequence: CASSLGQAISGNTIYF.

This sequence joins TRBV2 and TRBJ2-1, with D perhaps matching TRBD2 (5 bases). Germline loops: CDR1 SNHLY, CDR2 FYNNEI. This CDR3 has 14 amino acids. The germline V and J ends were trimmed by 3 bases and 6 bases, with 12 bases remaining between them. The CDR3 region is CASSEVTTTNEQFF. The CDR3 coding sequence is TGTGCCAGCAGTGAGGTGACTACCACCAATGAGCAGTTCTTC.

The CDR3 spells CASSRFSGTDTQYF. CDR3 nucleotides: TGCGCCAGCAGCAGATTTAGCGGCACAGATACGCAGTATTTT. The chain has TRBV5-1 and TRBJ2-3, with a weak D call TRBD2 (5 bases). Trimming took off 4 bases at V and 1 base at J, with 10 bases between the two ends. There are 14 residues in the CDR3. The V gene's germline CDR1 is SGHRS and CDR2 YFSETQ.

This chain uses TRBV7-2 with TRBJ2-7, with a weak D call TRBD2 (6 bases). Trimming took 5 bases from V and 4 from J, leaving 18 bases between them. Per germline, CDR1 SGHTA and CDR2 FQGNSA. CDR3 length: 15 amino acids. The CDR3 sequence: CASSHWGLDVYEQYF. The CDR3 DNA reads as TGTGCCAGCAGCCACTGGGGACTGGACGTGTACGAGCAGTACTTC.

This sequence joins TRBV11-3 and TRBJ1-2, with 7 bases identical to TRBD1. V lost 5 bases and J lost 8; bases outside the gene matches: 11. CDR1 is SGHNT, CDR2 YENEEA, per germline. This CDR3 has 14 residues. In DNA form, the CDR3 reads TGTGCCAGCAGCCCCCTCGCGACAGGGAGAGGCTACACCTTC. Translated, it gives CASSPLATGRGYTF.